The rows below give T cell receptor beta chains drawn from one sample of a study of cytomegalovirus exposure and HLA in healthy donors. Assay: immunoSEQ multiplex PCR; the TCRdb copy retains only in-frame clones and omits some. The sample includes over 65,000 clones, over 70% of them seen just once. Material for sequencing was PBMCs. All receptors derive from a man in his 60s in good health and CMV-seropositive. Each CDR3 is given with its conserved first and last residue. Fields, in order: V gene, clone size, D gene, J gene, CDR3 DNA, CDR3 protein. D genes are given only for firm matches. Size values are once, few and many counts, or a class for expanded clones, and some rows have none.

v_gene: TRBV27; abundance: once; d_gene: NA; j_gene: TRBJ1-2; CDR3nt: TGTGCCAGCAGTTTACGGGAGGGTGCCCAAGAAGGCTACACCTTC; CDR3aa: CASSLREGAQEGYTF
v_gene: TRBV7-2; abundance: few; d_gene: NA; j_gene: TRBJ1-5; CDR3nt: TGTGCCAGCAGCCGGGTCGGGAGCAATCAGCCCCAGCATTTT; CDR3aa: CASSRVGSNQPQHF
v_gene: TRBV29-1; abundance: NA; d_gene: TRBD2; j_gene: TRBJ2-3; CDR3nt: TGCAGCGTTGTTGGGGAGGGTCGGCCCACAGATACGCAGTATTTT; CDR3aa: CSVVGEGRPTDTQYF
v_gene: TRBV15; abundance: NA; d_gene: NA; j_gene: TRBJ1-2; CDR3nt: TGTGCCACCAGCAGAGATCTAGCGGCAGGCTTAGATGACTATGGCTACACCTTC; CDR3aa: CATSRDLAAGLDDYGYTF
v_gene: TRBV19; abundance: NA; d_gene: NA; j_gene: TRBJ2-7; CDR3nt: TGTGCCAGTAATAGGAGGGGACCATCCTACGAGCAGTACTTC; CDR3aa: CASNRRGPSYEQYF
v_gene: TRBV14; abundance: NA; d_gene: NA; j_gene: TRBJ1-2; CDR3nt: TGTGCCAGCAGCCAACCCGGGACATTCGGGAATGGCTACACCTTC; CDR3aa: CASSQPGTFGNGYTF
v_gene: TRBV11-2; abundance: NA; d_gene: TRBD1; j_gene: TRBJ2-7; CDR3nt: TGTGCCAGCAGCTTATCCCCCCTCCGGGACAGGGCCAACGAGCAGTACTTC; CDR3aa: CASSLSPLRDRANEQYF
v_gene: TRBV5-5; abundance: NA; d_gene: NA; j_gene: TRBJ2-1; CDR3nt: TGTGCCAGCAGCGATTCGATGGGGCTCAATGAGCAGTTCTTC; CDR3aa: CASSDSMGLNEQFF
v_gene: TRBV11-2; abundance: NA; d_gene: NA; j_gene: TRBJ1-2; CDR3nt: TGTGCCAGCAGCTCGCGGGGGTGGGACGGCTACACCTTC; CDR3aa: CASSSRGWDGYTF
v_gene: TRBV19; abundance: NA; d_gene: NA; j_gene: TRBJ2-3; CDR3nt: TGTGCCAGTAGTATGAAGGGGAACACAGATACGCAGTATTTT; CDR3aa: CASSMKGNTDTQYF
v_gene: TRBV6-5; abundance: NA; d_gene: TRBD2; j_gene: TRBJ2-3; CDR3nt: TGTGCCAGTGGACTAGCGGAGCCCACAGATACGCAGTATTTT; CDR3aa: CASGLAEPTDTQYF
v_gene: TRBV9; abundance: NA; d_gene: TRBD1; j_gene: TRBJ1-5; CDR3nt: TGTGCCAGCAGCGAAGGACAGGGATTGAGCAATCAGCCCCAGCATTTT; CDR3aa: CASSEGQGLSNQPQHF
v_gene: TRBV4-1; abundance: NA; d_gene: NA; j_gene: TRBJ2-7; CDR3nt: TGCGCCAGCAGCCAAGAGTACAGGGCCTCCTACGAGCAGCACTTC; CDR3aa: CASSQEYRASYEQHF
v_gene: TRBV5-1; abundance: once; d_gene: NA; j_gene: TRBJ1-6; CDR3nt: TGCGCCAGCAGCCAGGGTCAGGATTCACCCCTCCACTTT; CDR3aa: CASSQGQDSPLHF
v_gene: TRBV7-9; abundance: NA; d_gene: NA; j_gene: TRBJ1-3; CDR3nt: TGTGCCAGCGTTCTAACAGGGACTGGAAACACCATATATTTT; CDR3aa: CASVLTGTGNTIYF
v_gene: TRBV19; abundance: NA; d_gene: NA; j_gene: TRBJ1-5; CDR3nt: TGTGCCAGTAGTATCCAGGGGTACCAGCCCCAGCATTTT; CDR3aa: CASSIQGYQPQHF
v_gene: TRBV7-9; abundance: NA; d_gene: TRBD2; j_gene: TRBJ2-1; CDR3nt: TGTTCCAGCAGCTTAGCCCTAGCGGGACCTGACAATGAGCAGTTCTTC; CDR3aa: CSSSLALAGPDNEQFF
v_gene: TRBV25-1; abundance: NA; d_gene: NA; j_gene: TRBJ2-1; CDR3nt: TGTGCCAGCAGTGAGAGTAGCGGAGACAATGAGCAGTTCTTC; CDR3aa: CASSESSGDNEQFF
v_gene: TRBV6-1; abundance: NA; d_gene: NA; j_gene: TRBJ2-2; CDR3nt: TGTGCCACCTCCATCCGGCAGGGCTACACCGGGGAGCTGTTTTTT; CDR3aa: CATSIRQGYTGELFF
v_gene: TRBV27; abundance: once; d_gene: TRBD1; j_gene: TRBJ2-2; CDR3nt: TGTGCCAGCAGTTTTCGGGTCCTAGTCCCGGGACAGGGGGCTCCCGGGGAGCTGTTTTTT; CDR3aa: CASSFRVLVPGQGAPGELFF
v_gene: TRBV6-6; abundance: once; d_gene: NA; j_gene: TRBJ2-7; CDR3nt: TGTGCCAGCAGTTACTCTCCCCACTACGAGCAGTACTTC; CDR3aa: CASSYSPHYEQYF
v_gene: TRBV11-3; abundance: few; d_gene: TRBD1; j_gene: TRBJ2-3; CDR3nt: TGTGCCAGCAGCTGGGACAGGCGCACAGATACGCAGTATTTT; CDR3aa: CASSWDRRTDTQYF
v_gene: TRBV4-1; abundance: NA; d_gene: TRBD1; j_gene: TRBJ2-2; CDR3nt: TGCGCCAGCAGCCACGACGCCCGGGACAGGGGGATCGGGGAGCTGTTTTTT; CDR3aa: CASSHDARDRGIGELFF
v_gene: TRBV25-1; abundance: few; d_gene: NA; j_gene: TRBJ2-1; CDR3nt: TGTGCCAGCAGTGAATGGAGAACTGGTGGTAACAATGAGCAGTTCTTC; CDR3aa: CASSEWRTGGNNEQFF
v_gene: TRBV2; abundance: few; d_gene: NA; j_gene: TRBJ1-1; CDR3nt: TGTGCCAGCAGACTCGACAGCGCAACTGAAGCTTTCTTT; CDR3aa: CASRLDSATEAFF
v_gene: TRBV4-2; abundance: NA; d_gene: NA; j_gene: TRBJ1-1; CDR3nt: TGTGCCAGCAGCCAAGCTTTTGAGAGCACTGAAGCTTTCTTT; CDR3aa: CASSQAFESTEAFF
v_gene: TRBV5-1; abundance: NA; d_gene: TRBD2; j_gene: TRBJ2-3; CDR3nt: TGCGCCAGCAGCTTGGGCGGGACTAGCGGTACAGATACGCAGTATTTT; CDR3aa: CASSLGGTSGTDTQYF
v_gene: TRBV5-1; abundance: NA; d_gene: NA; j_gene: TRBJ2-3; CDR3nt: TGCGCCAGCAGTCGGGGAACAGATACGCAGTATTTT; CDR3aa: CASSRGTDTQYF
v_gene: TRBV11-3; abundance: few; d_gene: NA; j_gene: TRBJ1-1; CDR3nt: TGTGCCAGCAGCTTCCAGGTAAACACTGAAGCTTTCTTT; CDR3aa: CASSFQVNTEAFF
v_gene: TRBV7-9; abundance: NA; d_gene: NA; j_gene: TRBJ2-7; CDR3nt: TGTGCCAGCAGCTTAGGTGCCGGGTCTACCTACGAGCAGTACTTC; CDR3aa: CASSLGAGSTYEQYF
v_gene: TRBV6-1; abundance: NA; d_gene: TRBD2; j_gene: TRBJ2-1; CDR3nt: TGTGCCAGCAGTGAAGAATTGACTAGCGGTACGAGGGAGCAGTTCTTC; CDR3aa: CASSEELTSGTREQFF
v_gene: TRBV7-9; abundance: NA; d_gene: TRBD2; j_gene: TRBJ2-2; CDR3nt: TGTGCCAGCAGCTCGCCTGGACTAGCGGGGGGGAACACCGGGGAGCTGTTTTTT; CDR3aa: CASSSPGLAGGNTGELFF
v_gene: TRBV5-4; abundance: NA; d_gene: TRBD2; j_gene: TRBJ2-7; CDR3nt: TGTGCCAGCAGCTTCAAGGCGGGGGGCTACGAGCAGTACTTC; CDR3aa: CASSFKAGGYEQYF
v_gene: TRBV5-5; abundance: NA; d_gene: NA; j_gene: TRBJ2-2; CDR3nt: TGTGCCAGCAGCCTACAGGGCTCAACCGGGGAGCTGTTTTTT; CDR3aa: CASSLQGSTGELFF
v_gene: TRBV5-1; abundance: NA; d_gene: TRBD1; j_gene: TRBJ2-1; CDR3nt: TGCGCCAGCAGCGAGGGACAGGGGGTCAGAGGCAATGAGCAGTTCTTC; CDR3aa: CASSEGQGVRGNEQFF
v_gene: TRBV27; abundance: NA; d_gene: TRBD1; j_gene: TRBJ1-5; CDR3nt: TGTGCCAGCAGTATCAGGGGGGCGGGGCCCCAGCATTTT; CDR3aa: CASSIRGAGPQHF
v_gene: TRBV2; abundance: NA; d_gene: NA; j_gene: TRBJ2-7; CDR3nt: TGTGCCAGCAGGGGGCAGGGGCCCTACGAGCAGTACTTC; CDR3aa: CASRGQGPYEQYF
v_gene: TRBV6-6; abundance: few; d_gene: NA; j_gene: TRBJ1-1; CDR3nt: TGTGCCAGCAGTTACGAGGCCCGTTACACTGAAGCTTTCTTT; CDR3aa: CASSYEARYTEAFF
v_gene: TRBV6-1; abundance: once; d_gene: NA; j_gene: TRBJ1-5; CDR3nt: TGTGCCAGCAGAGACGGACAGACCCGTCAGCCCCAGCATTTT; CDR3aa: CASRDGQTRQPQHF
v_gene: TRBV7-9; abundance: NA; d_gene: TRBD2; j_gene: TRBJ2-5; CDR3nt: TGTGCCAGCAGCTTAAAAACTAGCGGGGACCAAGAGACCCAGTACTTC; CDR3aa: CASSLKTSGDQETQYF
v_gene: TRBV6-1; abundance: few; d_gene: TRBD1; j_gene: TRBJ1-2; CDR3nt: TGTGCCAGCAGTAGGGCGACAGGGACCCTTAATGGCTACACCTTC; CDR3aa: CASSRATGTLNGYTF
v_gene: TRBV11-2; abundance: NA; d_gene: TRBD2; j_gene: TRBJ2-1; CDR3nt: TGTGCCAGCAGCCCAGGACTAGCGGGAGATAGGTTCTTC; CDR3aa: CASSPGLAGDRFF
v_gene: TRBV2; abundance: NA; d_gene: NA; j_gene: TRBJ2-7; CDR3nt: TGTGCCAGCAGTGCCTCCGGACATTTAAGGCTCGAGCAGTACTTC; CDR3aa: CASSASGHLRLEQYF
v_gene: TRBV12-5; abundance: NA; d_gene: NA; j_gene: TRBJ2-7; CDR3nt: TGTGCTAGTGGTTTGGTAAACGGCGAGCAGTACTTC; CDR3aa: CASGLVNGEQYF
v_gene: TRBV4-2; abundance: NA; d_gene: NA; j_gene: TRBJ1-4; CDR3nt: TGTGCCAGCAGCCAAGATGAGCAGGGCTATAATGAAAAACTGTTTTTT; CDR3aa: CASSQDEQGYNEKLFF
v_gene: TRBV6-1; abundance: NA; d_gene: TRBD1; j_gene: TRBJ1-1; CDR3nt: TGTGCCAGCATAGTGAGGGGGCTGAACACTGAAGCTTTCTTT; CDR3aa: CASIVRGLNTEAFF